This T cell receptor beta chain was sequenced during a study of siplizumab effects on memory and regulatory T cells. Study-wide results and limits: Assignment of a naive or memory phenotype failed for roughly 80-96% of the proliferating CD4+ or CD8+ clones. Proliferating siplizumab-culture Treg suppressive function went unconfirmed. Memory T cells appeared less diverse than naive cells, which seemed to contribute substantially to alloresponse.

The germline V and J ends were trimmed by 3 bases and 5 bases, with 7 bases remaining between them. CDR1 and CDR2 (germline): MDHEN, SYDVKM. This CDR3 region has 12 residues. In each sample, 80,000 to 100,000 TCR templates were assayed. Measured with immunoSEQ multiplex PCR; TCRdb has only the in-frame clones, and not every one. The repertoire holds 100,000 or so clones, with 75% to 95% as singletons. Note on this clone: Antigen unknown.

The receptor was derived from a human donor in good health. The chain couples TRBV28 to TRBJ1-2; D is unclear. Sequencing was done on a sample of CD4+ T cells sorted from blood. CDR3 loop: CASSFGSYGYTF. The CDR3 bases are TGTGCCAGCAGTTTCGGGTCGTATGGCTACACCTTC.